This T cell receptor beta chain was identified during a study of identical twins. V lost 0 bases and J 4 bases, leaving 16 bases between the germline ends. CDR1 and CDR2 from the germline V gene are DFQATT and SNEGSKA (reference sequence). This CDR3 has 16 residues. This clonotype was counted at least ten times. TCRdb reprocessed the 5' RACE reads with MiXCR, giving one entry per CDR3 protein. The sample shows under 350,000 distinct CDR3 sequences, roughly 10% of them seen only once. The same data also went into a second study, on yellow fever vaccine responses in identical twins.

The chain recombines TRBV20-1 with TRBJ2-4; D possibly corresponds to TRBD2 (6 bases). The source material was CD8+ T cells sorted from blood. This clonotype was obtained from a woman younger than 30 in good health. CDR3 amino acids: CSARDRDSLVKNIQYF. CDR3 sequence (DNA): TGCAGTGCTAGAGACAGGGACTCCCTGGTGAAAAACATTCAGTACTTC.